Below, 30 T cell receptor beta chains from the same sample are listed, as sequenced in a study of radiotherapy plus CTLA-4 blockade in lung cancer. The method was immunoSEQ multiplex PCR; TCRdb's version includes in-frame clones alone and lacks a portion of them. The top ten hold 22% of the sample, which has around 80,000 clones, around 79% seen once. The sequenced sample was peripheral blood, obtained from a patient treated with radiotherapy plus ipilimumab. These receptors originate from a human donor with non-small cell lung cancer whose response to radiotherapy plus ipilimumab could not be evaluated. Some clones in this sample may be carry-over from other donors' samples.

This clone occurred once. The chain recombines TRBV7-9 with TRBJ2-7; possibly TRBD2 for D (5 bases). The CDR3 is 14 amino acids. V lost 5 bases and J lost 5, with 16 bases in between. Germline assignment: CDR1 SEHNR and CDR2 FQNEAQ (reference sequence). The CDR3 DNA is TGTGCCAGCAGCCGGGGAGTCGGAACAAACGAGCAGTACTTC. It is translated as CASSRGVGTNEQYF.

CDR3 bases: TGTGCCAGCAGCTTATATTCGGGGGTGGGCTCTGGAAACACCATATATTTT. Translating gives CASSLYSGVGSGNTIYF. The chain links TRBV7-2 to TRBJ1-3, with a weak D call TRBD1 (5 bases). Trimming shortened V by 2 bases and J by 0 bases, and 14 bases separated the two germline ends. This CDR3 comprises 17 residues. The germline gives CDR1 SGHTA, CDR2 FQGNSA.

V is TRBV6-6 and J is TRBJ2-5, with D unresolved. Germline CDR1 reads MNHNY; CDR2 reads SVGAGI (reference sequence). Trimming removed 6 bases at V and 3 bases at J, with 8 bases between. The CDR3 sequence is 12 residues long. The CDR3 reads CASRRSEETQYF. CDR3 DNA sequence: TGTGCCAGCAGACGGTCCGAAGAGACCCAGTACTTC.

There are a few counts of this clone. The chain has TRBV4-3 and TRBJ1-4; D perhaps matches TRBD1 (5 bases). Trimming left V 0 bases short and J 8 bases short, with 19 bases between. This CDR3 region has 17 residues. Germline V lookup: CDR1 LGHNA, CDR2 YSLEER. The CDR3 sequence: CASSQDNGGASIEKLFF. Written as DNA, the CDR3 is TGCGCCAGCAGCCAAGATAACGGAGGGGCTAGCATCGAAAAACTGTTTTTT.

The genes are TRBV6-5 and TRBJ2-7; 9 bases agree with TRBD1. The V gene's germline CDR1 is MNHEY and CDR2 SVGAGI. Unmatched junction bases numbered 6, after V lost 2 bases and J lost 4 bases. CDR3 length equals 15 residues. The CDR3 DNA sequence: TGTGCCAGCAGTTACCTGAACAGGGGGCAATACGAGCAGTACTTC. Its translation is CASSYLNRGQYEQYF.

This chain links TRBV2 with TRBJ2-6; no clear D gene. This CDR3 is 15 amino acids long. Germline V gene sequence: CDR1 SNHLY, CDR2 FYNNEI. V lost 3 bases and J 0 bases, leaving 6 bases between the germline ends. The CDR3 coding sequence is TGTGCCAGCAGTGACAGGTCCTCTGGGGCCAACGTCCTGACTTTC. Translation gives CASSDRSSGANVLTF.

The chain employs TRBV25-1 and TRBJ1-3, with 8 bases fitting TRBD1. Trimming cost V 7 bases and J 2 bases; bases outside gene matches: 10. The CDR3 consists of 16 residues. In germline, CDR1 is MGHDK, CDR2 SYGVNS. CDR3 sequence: CASTPTGEGTGNTIYF. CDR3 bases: TGTGCCAGCACACCGACAGGGGAAGGGACTGGAAACACCATATATTTT.

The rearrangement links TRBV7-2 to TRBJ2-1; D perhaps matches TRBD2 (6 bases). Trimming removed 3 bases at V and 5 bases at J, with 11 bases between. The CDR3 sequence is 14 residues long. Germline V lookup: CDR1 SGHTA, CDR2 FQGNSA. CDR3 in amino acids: CASSFSGGDNEQFF. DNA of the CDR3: TGTGCCAGCAGCTTTAGCGGAGGGGACAATGAGCAGTTCTTC.

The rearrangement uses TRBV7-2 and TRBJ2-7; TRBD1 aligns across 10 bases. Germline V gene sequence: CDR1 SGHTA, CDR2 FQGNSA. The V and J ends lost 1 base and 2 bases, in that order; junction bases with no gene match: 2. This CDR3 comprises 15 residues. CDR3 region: CASSLGGTGAYEQYF. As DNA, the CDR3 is TGTGCCAGCAGCTTAGGTGGGACAGGGGCCTACGAGCAGTACTTC.

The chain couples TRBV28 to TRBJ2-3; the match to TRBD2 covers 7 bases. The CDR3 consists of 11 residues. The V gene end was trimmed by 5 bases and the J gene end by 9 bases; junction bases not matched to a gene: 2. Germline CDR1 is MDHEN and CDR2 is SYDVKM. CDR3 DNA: TGTGCCAGCAGTGCGCGGGGGACGCAGTATTTT. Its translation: CASSARGTQYF.

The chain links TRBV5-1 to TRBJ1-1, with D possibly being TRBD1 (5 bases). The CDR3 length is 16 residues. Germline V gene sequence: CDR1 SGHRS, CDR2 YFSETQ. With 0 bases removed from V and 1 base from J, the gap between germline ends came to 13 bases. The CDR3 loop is CASSLGPRVANTEAFF. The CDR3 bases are TGCGCCAGCAGCTTGGGCCCCAGGGTCGCGAACACTGAAGCTTTCTTT.

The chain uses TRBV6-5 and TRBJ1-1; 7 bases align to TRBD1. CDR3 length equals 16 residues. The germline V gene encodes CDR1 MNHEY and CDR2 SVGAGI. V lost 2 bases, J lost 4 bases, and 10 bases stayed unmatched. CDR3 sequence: CASSYHAQGMGTEAFF. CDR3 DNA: TGTGCCAGCAGTTACCATGCACAGGGGATGGGCACTGAAGCTTTCTTT.

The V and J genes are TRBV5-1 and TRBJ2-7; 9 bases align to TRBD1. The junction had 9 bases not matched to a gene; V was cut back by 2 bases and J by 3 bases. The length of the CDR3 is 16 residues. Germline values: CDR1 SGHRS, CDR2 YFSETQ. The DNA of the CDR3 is TGCGCCAGCAGCTTCCCCCCGGGACAGGGAGGCTACGAGCAGTACTTC. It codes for CASSFPPGQGGYEQYF.

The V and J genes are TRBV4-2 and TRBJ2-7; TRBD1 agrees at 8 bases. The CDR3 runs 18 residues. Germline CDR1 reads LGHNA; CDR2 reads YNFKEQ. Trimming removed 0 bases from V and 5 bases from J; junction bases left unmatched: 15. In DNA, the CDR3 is TGTGCCAGCAGCCAAGATGTACAGGGGGGTGTCCGCCGGAACGAGCAGTACTTC. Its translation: CASSQDVQGGVRRNEQYF.

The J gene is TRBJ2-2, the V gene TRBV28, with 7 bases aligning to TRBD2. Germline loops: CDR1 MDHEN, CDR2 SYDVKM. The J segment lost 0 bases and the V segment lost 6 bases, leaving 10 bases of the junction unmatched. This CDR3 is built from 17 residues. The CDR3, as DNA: TGTGCCAGCAGCACGGGGGAGGGAACCGCGAACACCGGGGAGCTGTTTTTT. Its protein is CASSTGEGTANTGELFF.

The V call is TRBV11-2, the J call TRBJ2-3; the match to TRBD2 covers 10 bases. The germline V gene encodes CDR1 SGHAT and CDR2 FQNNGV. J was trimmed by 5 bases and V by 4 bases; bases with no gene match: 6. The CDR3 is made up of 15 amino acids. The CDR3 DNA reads TGTGCCAGCAGCTCTCGCGGGACTAGCGTAGATACGCAGTATTTT. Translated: CASSSRGTSVDTQYF.

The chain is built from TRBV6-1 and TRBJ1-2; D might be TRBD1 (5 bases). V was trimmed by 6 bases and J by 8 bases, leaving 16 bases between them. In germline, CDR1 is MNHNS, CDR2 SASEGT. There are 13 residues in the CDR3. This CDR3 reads CASSAPRVGGYTF. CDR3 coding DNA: TGTGCCAGCAGCGCCCCCAGGGTGGGAGGCTACACCTTC.

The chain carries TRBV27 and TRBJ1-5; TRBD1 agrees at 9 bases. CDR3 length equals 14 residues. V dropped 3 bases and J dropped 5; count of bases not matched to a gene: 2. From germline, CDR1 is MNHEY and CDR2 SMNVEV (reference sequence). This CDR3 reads CASSLRQGDQPQHF. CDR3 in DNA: TGTGCCAGCAGTTTGCGACAGGGGGATCAGCCCCAGCATTTT.

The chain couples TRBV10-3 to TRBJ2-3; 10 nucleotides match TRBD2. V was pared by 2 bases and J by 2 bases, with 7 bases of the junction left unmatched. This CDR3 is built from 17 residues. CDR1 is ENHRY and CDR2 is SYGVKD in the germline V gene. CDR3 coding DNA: TGTGCCATCAGTGAGGTCCGTAGCGGGGGGTTCACAGATACGCAGTATTTT. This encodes CAISEVRSGGFTDTQYF.

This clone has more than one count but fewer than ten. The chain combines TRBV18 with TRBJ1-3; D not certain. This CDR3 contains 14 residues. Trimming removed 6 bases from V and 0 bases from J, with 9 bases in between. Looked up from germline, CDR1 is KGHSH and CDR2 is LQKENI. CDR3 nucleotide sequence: TGTGCCAGCTCCGAGGCCAGCTCTGGAAACACCATATATTTT. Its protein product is CASSEASSGNTIYF.

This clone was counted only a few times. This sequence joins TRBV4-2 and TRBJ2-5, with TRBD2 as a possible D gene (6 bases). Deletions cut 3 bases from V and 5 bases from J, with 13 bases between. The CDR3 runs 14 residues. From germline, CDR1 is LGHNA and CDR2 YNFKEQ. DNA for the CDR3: TGTGCCAGCAGCCAGAACCGGGGGAGGGAGACCCAGTACTTC. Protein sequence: CASSQNRGRETQYF.

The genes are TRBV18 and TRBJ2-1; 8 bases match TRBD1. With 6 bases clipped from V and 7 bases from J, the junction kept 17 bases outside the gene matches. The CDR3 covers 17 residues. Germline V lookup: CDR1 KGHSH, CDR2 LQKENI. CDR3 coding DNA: TGTGCCAGCTCTCTACTGGTCGTGACAGGGGTTTTTAATGAGCAGTTCTTC. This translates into CASSLLVVTGVFNEQFF.

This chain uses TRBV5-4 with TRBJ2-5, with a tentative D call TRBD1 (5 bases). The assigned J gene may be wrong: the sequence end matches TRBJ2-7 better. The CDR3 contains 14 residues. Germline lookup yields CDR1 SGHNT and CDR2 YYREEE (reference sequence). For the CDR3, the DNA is TGTGCCAGCAGCTTGGCGGCAGGGCAGGGCGAGCAGTACTTC. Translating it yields CASSLAAGQGEQYF.

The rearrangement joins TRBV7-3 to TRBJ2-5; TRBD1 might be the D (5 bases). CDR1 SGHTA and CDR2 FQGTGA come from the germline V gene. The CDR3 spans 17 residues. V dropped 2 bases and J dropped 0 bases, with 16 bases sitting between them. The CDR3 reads CASSLWGGREYQETQYF. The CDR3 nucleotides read TGTGCCAGCAGCTTATGGGGTGGCAGGGAATACCAAGAGACCCAGTACTTC. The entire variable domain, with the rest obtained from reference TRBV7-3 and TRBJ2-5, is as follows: GAGVSQTPSNKVTEKGKYVELRCDPISGHTALYWYRQSLGQGPEFLIYFQGTGAADDSGLPNDRFFAVRPEGSVSTLKIQRTERGDSAVYLCASSLWGGREYQETQYFGPGTRLLVL.

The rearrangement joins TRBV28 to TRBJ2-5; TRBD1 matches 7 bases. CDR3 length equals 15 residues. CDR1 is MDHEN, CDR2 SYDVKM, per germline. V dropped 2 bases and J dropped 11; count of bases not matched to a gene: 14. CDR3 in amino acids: CASSLRDREHRGQYF. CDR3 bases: TGTGCCAGCAGTTTACGGGACAGAGAACACCGAGGGCAGTACTTC.

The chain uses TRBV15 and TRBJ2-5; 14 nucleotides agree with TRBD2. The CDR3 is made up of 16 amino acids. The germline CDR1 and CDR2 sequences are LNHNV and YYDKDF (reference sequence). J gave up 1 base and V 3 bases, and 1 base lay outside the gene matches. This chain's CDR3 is CATSSGLAGGQETQYF. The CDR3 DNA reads TGTGCCACCAGCAGTGGACTAGCGGGGGGCCAAGAGACCCAGTACTTC.

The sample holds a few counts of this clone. CDR3 in DNA: TGTGCCAGCAGCTCACCGGGACTAGGTTCACCCCTCCACTTT. Translated, it gives CASSSPGLGSPLHF. The V gene is TRBV6-5, the J gene TRBJ1-6; the D gene is possibly TRBD1 (5 bases). The germline V gene encodes CDR1 MNHEY and CDR2 SVGAGI. The CDR3 runs to 14 residues. The V gene lost 6 bases and the J gene lost 9 bases, with 15 bases spanning the gap.

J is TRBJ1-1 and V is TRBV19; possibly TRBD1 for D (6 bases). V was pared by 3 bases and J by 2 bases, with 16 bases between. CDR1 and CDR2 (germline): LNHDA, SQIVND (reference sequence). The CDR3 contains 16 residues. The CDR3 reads CASSIAGTTPNTEAFF. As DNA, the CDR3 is TGTGCCAGTAGTATTGCAGGGACAACACCCAACACTGAAGCTTTCTTT.

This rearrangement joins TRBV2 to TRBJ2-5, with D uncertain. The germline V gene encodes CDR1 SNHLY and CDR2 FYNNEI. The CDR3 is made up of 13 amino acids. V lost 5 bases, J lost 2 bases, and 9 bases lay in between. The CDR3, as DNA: TGTGCCAGCAGTTACACGGGTCAAGAGACCCAGTACTTC. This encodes CASSYTGQETQYF.

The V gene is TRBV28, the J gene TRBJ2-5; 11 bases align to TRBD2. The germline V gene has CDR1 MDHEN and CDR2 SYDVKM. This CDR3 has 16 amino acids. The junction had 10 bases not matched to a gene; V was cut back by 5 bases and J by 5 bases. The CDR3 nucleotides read TGTGCCAGCAGTAGCCAGGGACTAGCGGTTTGGGAGACCCAGTACTTC. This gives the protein CASSSQGLAVWETQYF.